The present entry profiles one T cell receptor (beta chain) with its context. This entry is derived from a study of T cells in Graves' hyperthyroidism and ophthalmopathy. The source material, RNA transcripts, was used to amplify TCR beta CDR3 regions. The HTBI primer set was used in a first-round RT-PCR of the TCR CDR3. TCRdb passed the multiplex PCR reads through MiXCR, listing each CDR3 protein once. The data show 360,000 or so distinct CDR3 sequences, about 15% seen once. Germline CDR1 SGHVS, CDR2 FQNEAQ. V gave up 5 bases and J gave up 2 bases, with 7 bases separating them. The CDR3 spans 14 residues.

The clonotype was recovered from a woman in her fifties or sixties with Graves' ophthalmopathy. Input material: blood. J is TRBJ2-6 and V is TRBV7-8; a possible D gene is TRBD1 (6 bases). CDR3: CASSRTAGANVLTF. In DNA, the CDR3 is TGTGCCAGCAGCCGGACAGCTGGGGCCAACGTCCTGACTTTC.